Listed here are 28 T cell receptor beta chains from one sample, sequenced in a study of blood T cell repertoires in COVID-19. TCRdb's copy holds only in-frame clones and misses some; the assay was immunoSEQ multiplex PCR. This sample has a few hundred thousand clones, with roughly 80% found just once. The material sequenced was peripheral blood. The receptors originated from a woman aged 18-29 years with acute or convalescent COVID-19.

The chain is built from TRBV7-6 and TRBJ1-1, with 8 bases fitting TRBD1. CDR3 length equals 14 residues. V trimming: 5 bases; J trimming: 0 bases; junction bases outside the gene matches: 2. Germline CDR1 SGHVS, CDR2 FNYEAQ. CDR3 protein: CASSHRGVNTEAFF. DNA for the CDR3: TGTGCCAGCAGCCACAGGGGGGTGAACACTGAAGCTTTCTTT.

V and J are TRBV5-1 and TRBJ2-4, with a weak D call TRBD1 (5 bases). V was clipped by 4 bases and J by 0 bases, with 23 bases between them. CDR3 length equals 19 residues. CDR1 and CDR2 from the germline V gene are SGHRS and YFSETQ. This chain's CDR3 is CASSPRQSLDGVAKNIQYF. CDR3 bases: TGCGCCAGCAGCCCTCGACAGTCCCTGGATGGAGTAGCCAAAAACATTCAGTACTTC.

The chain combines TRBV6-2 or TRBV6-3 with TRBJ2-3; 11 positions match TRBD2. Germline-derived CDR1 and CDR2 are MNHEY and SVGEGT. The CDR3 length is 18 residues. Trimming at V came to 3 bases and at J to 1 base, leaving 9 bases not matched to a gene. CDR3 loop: CASSYRVTSGSGTDTQYF. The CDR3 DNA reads TGTGCCAGCAGTTATCGGGTTACTAGCGGGAGTGGCACAGATACGCAGTATTTT.

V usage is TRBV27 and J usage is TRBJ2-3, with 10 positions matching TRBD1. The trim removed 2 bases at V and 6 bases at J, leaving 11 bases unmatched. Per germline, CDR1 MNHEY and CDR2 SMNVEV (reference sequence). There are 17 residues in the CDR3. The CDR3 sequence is CASSLEGRDRGWDTQYF. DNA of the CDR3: TGTGCCAGCAGTTTAGAGGGTCGGGACAGGGGTTGGGATACGCAGTATTTT.

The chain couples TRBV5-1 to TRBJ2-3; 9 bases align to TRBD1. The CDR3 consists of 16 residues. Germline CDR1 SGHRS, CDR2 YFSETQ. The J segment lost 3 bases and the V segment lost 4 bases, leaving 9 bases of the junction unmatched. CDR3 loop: CASSPTGGLTTDTQYF. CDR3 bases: TGCGCCAGCAGCCCGACAGGGGGACTGACGACAGATACGCAGTATTTT.

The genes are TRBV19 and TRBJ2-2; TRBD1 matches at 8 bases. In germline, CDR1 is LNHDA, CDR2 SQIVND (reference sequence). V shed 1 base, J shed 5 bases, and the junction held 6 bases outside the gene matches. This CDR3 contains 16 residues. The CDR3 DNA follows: TGTGCCAGTAGTATAGGCCAGGGGGCGGTGACCGGGGAGCTGTTTTTT. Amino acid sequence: CASSIGQGAVTGELFF.

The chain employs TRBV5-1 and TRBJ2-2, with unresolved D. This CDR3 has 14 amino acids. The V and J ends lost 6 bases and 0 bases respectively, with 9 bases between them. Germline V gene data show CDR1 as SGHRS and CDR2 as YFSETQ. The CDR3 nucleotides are TGCGCCAGCACCGACTCGGCGAACACCGGGGAGCTGTTTTTT. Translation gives CASTDSANTGELFF.

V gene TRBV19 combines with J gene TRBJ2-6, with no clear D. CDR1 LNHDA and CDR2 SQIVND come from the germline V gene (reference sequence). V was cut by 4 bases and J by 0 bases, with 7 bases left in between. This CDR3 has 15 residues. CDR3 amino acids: CASSKRSSGANVLTF. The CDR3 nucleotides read TGTGCCAGTAGTAAAAGGAGCTCTGGGGCCAACGTCCTGACTTTC.

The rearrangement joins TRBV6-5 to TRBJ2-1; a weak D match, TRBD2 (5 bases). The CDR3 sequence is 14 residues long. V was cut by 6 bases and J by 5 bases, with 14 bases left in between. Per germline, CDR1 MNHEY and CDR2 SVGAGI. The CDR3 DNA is TGTGCCAGCAGGGTTCAAGCGGCGGACAATGAGCAGTTCTTC. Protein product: CASRVQAADNEQFF.

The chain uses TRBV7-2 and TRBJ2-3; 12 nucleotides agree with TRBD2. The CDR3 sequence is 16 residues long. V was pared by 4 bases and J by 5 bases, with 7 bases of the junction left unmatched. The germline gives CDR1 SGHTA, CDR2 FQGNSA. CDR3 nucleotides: TGTGCCAGCAGCTCACTAGCGGGAGGTTTTGGAGATACGCAGTATTTT. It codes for CASSSLAGGFGDTQYF.

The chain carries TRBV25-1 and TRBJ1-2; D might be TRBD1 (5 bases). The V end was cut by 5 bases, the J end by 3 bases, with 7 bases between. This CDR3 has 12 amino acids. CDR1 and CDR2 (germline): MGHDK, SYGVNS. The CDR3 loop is CASSWGDYGYTF. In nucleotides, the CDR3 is TGTGCCAGCAGTTGGGGGGACTATGGCTACACCTTC.

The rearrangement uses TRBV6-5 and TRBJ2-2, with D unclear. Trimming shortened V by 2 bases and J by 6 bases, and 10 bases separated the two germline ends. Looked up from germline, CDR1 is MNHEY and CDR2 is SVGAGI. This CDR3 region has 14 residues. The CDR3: CASSYGHFAGELFF. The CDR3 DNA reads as TGTGCCAGCAGTTACGGGCATTTCGCCGGGGAGCTGTTTTTT.

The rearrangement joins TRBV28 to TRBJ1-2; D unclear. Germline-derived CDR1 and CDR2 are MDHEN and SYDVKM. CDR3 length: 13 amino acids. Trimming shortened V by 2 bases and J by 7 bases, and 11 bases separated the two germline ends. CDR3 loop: CASSLEVHIGYTF. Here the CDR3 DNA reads TGTGCCAGCAGTTTAGAGGTCCATATTGGCTACACCTTC.

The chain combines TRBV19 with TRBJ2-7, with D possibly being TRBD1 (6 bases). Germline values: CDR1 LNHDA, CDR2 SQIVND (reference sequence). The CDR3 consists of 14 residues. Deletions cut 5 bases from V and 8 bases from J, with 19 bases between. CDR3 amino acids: CASSSTDSLLQQYF. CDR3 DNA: TGTGCCAGTAGTTCCACGGACAGTTTACTACAGCAGTACTTC.

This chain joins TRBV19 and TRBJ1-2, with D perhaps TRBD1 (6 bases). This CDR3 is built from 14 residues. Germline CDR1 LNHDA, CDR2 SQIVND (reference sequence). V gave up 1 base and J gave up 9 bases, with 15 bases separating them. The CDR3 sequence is CASSIVGTGRSYTF. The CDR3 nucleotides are TGTGCCAGTAGTATAGTGGGCACAGGGAGAAGCTACACCTTC. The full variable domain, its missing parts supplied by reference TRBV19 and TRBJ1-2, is DGGITQSPKYLFRKEGQNVTLSCEQNLNHDAMYWYRQDPGQGLRLIYYSQIVNDFQKGDIAEGYSVSREKKESFPLTVTSAQKNPTAFYLCASSIVGTGRSYTFGSGTRLTVV.

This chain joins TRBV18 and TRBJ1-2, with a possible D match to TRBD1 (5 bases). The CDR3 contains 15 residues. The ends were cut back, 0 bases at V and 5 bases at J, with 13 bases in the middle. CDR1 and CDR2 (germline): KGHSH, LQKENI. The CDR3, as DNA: TGTGCCAGCTCACCACCCCCAGGGCAGACTTATGGCTACACCTTC. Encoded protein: CASSPPPGQTYGYTF.

Here the CDR3 DNA reads TGTGCCAGCAGTGACCACAGGGAGACACCCCTCCACTTT. Translated: CASSDHRETPLHF. The chain recombines TRBV2 with TRBJ1-6, with a weak D call TRBD1 (6 bases). Germline V gene lookup returns CDR1 SNHLY and CDR2 FYNNEI. V lost 3 bases and J 11 bases, leaving 11 bases between the germline ends. The CDR3 covers 13 residues.

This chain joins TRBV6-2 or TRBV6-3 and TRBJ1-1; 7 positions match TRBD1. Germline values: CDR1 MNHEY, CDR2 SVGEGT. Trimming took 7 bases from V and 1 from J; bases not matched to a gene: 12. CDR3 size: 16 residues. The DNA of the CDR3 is TGTGCCAGCAACCCCGTTATTGGACAGGCGAACACTGAAGCTTTCTTT. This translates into CASNPVIGQANTEAFF.

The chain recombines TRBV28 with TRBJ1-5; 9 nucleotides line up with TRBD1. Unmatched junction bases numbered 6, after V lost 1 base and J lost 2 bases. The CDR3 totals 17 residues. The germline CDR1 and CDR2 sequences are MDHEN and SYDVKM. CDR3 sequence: CASSLFTGGVGNQPQHF. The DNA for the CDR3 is TGTGCCAGCAGTTTATTTACAGGGGGCGTAGGCAATCAGCCCCAGCATTTT.

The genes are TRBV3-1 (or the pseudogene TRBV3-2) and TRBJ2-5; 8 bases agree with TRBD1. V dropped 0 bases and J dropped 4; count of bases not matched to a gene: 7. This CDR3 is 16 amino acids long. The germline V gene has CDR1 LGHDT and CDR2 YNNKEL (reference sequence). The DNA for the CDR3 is TGTGCCAGCAGCCAAGACCCGGCAGGGGGCGCAGAGACCCAGTACTTC. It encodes CASSQDPAGGAETQYF.

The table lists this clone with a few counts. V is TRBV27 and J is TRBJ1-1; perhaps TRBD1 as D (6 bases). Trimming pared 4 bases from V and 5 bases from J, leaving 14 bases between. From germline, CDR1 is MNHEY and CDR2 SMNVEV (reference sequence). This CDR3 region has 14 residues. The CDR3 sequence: CASSSRQVLTEAFF. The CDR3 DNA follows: TGTGCCAGCAGTTCCAGACAGGTACTGACTGAAGCTTTCTTT.

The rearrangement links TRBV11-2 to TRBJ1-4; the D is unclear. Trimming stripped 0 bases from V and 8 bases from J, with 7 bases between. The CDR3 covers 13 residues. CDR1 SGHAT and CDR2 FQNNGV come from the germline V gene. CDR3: CASSLDRREKLFF. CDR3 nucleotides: TGTGCCAGCAGCTTAGATAGGCGGGAAAAACTGTTTTTT.

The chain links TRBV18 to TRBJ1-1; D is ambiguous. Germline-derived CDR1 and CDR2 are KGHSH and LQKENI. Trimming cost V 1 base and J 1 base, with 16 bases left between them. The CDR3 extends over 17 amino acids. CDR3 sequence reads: CASSPLLRTRANTEAFF. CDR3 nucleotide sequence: TGTGCCAGCTCACCACTTCTGAGGACGCGGGCGAACACTGAAGCTTTCTTT.

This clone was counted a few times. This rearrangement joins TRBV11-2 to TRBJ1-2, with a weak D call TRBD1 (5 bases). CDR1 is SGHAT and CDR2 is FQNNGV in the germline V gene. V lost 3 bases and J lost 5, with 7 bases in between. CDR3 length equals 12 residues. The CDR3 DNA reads TGTGCCAGCAGCTTTGGGGGGTATGGCTACACCTTC. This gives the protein CASSFGGYGYTF.

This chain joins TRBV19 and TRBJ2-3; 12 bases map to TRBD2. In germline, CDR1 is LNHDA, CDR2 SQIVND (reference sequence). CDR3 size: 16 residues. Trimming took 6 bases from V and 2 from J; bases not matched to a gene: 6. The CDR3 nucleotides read TGTGCCAGTAGGACTAGCGGGAGTGAGGCCACAGATACGCAGTATTTT. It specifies CASRTSGSEATDTQYF.

The CDR3 reads CASSSRQGVEYGYTF. The CDR3 region has the DNA TGCGCCAGCAGCTCTAGACAGGGGGTAGAGTATGGCTACACCTTC. The rearrangement links TRBV5-1 to TRBJ1-2; 9 nucleotides agree with TRBD1. The CDR3 spans 15 residues. With V trimmed by 3 bases and J by 5 bases, 8 bases remained unmatched. The germline V gene has CDR1 SGHRS and CDR2 YFSETQ.

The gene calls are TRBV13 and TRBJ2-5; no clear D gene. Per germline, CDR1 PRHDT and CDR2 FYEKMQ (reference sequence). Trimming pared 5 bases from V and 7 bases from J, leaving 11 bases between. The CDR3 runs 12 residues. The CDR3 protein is CASSEQDGTQYF. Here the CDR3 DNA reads TGTGCCAGCAGCGAACAAGATGGGACCCAGTACTTC.

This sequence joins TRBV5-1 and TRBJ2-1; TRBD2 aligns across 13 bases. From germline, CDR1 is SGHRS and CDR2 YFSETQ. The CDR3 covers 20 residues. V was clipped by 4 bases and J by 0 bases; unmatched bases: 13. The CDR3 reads CASSPRTSGGWTSSYNEQFF. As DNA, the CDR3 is TGCGCCAGCAGCCCACGGACTAGCGGGGGTTGGACCAGCTCCTACAATGAGCAGTTCTTC.